These T cell receptor beta chains were read from a single sample in a study of OX40 agonist ivuxolimab in advanced cancers. Sequenced by immunoSEQ multiplex PCR; TCRdb stores in-frame clones only, minus some. The sample includes around 69,000 clones, 88% of them seen just once. Specimen: CD4+ or CD8+ T cells sorted from blood, collected in a trial of the OX40 agonist ivuxolimab. Every receptor here comes from an adult with an advanced solid tumor such as melanoma, head and neck, liver or kidney cancer. Both conserved end residues are part of each CDR3. Each record gives: clone size, V gene, D gene, CDR3 length, J gene, CDR3 protein, CDR3 DNA. The D gene is left open where the match is weak. Clone sizes are given selectively: once, few, many, or a class where the clone is expanded.

>.|TRBV11-3|TRBD2|14|TRBJ2-2
CASSVGRAAGELFF
TGTGCCAGCAGCGTGGGGAGGGCCGCCGGGGAGCTGTTTTTT
>.|TRBV9|TRBD2|18|TRBJ2-3
CASSPPLAGGPGADTQYF
TGTGCCAGCAGCCCTCCCTTGGCGGGGGGGCCGGGGGCGGATACGCAGTATTTT
>.|TRBV15|.|12|TRBJ1-2
CATSRGEGGYTF
TGTGCCACCAGCAGAGGGGAGGGAGGCTACACCTTC
>.|TRBV7-9|.|18|TRBJ2-1
CASSYLGQKLSSYNEQFF
TGTGCCAGCAGCTATTTGGGACAAAAGTTAAGCTCCTACAATGAGCAGTTCTTC
>.|TRBV18|.|14|TRBJ1-4
CASSRSLGGEKLFF
TGTGCCAGCTCACGGTCCCTGGGAGGGGAAAAACTGTTTTTT
>.|TRBV7-9|.|15|TRBJ2-6
CASKTDLSGANVLTF
TGTGCCAGCAAGACAGACTTGTCTGGGGCCAACGTCCTGACTTTC
>.|TRBV5-1|.|15|TRBJ2-1
CASSQNRDLYNEQFF
TGCGCCAGCAGCCAAAACCGGGACCTGTACAATGAGCAGTTCTTC
>.|TRBV6-1|TRBD1|15|TRBJ2-1
CASSETTGGSGEQFF
TGTGCCAGCAGTGAAACGACAGGGGGCTCGGGTGAGCAGTTCTTC
>.|TRBV6-6|TRBD2|16|TRBJ2-5
CASSWREGGLGETQYF
TGTGCCAGCAGTTGGCGGGAGGGCGGTTTGGGAGAGACCCAGTACTTC
>few|TRBV28|TRBD1|13|TRBJ2-7
CASNRGFSYEQYF
TGTGCCAGCAACAGGGGGTTCTCCTACGAGCAGTACTTC
>.|TRBV9|.|14|TRBJ1-1
CASGPQGLNTEAFF
TGTGCCAGCGGGCCCCAAGGACTGAACACTGAAGCTTTCTTT
>once|TRBV29-1|.|13|TRBJ1-2
CSVDGLGNYGYTF
TGCAGCGTTGACGGGTTGGGGAACTATGGCTACACCTTC
>.|TRBV29-1|.|12|TRBJ1-2
CSVDSGENGYTF
TGCAGCGTAGACTCAGGGGAGAATGGCTACACCTTC
>.|TRBV11-2|TRBD1|14|TRBJ2-2
CASSPILRTGGPFF
TGTGCCAGCAGTCCAATCCTGCGGACAGGGGGCCCGTTTTTT